Presented here are 6 T cell receptor beta chains from one specimen sequenced in a study of T cell clonality in common variable immunodeficiency. Only in-frame clones appear in the TCRdb table, and some are missing; sequencing was by immunoSEQ multiplex PCR. The table lists around 52,000 clones, with no singletons. Sequenced material: peripheral blood mononuclear cells. These receptor sequences come from a person between 18 and 70 years old in good health.

This clone occurred many times. The CDR3 goes on 3 residues after the read ends, and that part is filled in from the germline J gene. V gene TRBV19 combines with J gene TRBJ2-6, with D unclear. The V end lost 5 bases, the J end lost 0 bases, and 8 bases lay between the germline ends. The CDR3 is 15 residues long. In germline, CDR1 is LNHDA, CDR2 SQIVND (reference sequence). The CDR3 here is CASSPLYSGANVLTF. The sequenced part of the CDR3 DNA is TGTGCCAGTAGTCCTCTATACTCTGGGGCCAACGTC. The variable domain in full, completed from reference TRBV19 and TRBJ2-6, reads DGGITQSPKYLFRKEGQNVTLSCEQNLNHDAMYWYRQDPGQGLRLIYYSQIVNDFQKGDIAEGYSVSREKKESFPLTVTSAQKNPTAFYLCASSPLYSGANVLTFGAGSRLTVL.

In its sample, this clone was seen many times. At one end the junction does not follow the germline gene, possibly because of a read error. The CDR3 goes on 3 residues after the read ends, and that part is filled in from the germline J gene. The V and J genes are TRBV4-2 and TRBJ2-2, with a weak D call TRBD1 (6 bases). Germline V CDR1 and CDR2: LGHNA, YNFKEQ. The CDR3 sequence is 17 residues long. The covered CDR3 bases are TGCGCCAGCAGCCAAGGGAGCCGGGACAAGAACACCGGGGAG. Translated, it gives CASSQGSRDKNTGE. The complete CDR3 protein is CASSQGSRDKNTGELFF.

This clone was observed many times. Coverage ceases 3 residues before the CDR3 finishes, and the germline J gene fills in the end. This chain uses TRBV6-2 or TRBV6-3 with TRBJ2-2; D is possibly TRBD2 (6 bases). This CDR3 comprises 15 residues. The germline V gene has CDR1 MNHEY and CDR2 SVGEGT. The ends were cut back, 6 bases at V and 1 base at J, with 12 bases in the middle. The CDR3 DNA, read in part, is TGTGCCAGCAGCCCGACGGGGGAGAACACCGGGGAG. It encodes CASSPTGENTGE. The entire CDR3 reads CASSPTGENTGELFF.

This clone occurred many times. The read falls 3 residues short of the CDR3 end, and the missing part is taken from the germline J gene. The rearrangement joins TRBV28 to TRBJ2-3, with 9 bases fitting TRBD2. The CDR3 extends over 18 amino acids. The germline V gene encodes CDR1 MDHEN and CDR2 SYDVKM. Trimming cost V 4 bases and J 2 bases; bases outside gene matches: 13. The CDR3 loop is CASSSFIWASGNTDTQYF. The sequenced part of the CDR3 DNA is TGTGCCAGCAGTTCCTTTATTTGGGCTAGCGGGAACACAGATACG.

Ten or more counts support this clone. The read finishes 3 residues shy of the CDR3 end, and the germline J gene is used to complete it. This sequence joins TRBV20-1 and TRBJ2-5; D unclear. V lost 3 bases and J lost 3, with 14 bases in between. The CDR3 loop spans 14 amino acids. Germline V gene data show CDR1 as DFQATT and CDR2 as SNEGSKA (reference sequence). The CDR3: CSASSWRNEETQYF. Incomplete CDR3 DNA: TGCAGTGCTAGTTCATGGCGGAATGAAGAGACC.

This clone was counted ten times or more. The read halts 3 residues ahead of the CDR3 end, with the missing end drawn from the germline J gene. The chain uses TRBV14 and TRBJ2-1, with TRBD2 as a possible D gene (5 bases). From germline, CDR1 is SGHDN and CDR2 FVKESK. V was pared by 6 bases and J by 4 bases, with 25 bases between. The CDR3 contains 18 residues. CDR3 amino acids: CASSLRAGLVPFYNEQFF. CDR3 bases read: TGTGCCAGCAGTCTTCGGGCAGGACTTGTACCTTTTTACAATGAG.